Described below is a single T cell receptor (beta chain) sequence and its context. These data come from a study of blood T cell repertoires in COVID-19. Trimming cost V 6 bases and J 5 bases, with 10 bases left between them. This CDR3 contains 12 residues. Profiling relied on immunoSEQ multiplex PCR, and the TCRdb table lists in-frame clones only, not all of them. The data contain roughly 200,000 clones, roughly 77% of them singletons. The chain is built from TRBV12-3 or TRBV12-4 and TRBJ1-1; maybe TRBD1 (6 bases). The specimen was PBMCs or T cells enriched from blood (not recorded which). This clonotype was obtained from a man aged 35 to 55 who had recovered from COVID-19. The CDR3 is CASRNRETEAFF. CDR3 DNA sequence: TGTGCCAGCAGGAACAGGGAGACTGAAGCTTTCTTT.